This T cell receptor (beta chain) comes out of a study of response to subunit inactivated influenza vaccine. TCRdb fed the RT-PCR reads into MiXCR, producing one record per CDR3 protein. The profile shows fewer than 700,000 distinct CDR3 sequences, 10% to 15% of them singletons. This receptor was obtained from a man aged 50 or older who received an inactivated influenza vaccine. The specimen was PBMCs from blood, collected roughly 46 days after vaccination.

The CDR3 bases are TGTGCCACCAAAAATCAGGGGGCGTCCGGAAACACCATATATTTT. Amino acids: CATKNQGASGNTIYF. This chain joins TRBV12-3 or TRBV12-4 and TRBJ1-3; 8 bases agree with TRBD1. This CDR3 is 15 amino acids long. V was clipped by 10 bases and J by 4 bases; unmatched bases: 12.